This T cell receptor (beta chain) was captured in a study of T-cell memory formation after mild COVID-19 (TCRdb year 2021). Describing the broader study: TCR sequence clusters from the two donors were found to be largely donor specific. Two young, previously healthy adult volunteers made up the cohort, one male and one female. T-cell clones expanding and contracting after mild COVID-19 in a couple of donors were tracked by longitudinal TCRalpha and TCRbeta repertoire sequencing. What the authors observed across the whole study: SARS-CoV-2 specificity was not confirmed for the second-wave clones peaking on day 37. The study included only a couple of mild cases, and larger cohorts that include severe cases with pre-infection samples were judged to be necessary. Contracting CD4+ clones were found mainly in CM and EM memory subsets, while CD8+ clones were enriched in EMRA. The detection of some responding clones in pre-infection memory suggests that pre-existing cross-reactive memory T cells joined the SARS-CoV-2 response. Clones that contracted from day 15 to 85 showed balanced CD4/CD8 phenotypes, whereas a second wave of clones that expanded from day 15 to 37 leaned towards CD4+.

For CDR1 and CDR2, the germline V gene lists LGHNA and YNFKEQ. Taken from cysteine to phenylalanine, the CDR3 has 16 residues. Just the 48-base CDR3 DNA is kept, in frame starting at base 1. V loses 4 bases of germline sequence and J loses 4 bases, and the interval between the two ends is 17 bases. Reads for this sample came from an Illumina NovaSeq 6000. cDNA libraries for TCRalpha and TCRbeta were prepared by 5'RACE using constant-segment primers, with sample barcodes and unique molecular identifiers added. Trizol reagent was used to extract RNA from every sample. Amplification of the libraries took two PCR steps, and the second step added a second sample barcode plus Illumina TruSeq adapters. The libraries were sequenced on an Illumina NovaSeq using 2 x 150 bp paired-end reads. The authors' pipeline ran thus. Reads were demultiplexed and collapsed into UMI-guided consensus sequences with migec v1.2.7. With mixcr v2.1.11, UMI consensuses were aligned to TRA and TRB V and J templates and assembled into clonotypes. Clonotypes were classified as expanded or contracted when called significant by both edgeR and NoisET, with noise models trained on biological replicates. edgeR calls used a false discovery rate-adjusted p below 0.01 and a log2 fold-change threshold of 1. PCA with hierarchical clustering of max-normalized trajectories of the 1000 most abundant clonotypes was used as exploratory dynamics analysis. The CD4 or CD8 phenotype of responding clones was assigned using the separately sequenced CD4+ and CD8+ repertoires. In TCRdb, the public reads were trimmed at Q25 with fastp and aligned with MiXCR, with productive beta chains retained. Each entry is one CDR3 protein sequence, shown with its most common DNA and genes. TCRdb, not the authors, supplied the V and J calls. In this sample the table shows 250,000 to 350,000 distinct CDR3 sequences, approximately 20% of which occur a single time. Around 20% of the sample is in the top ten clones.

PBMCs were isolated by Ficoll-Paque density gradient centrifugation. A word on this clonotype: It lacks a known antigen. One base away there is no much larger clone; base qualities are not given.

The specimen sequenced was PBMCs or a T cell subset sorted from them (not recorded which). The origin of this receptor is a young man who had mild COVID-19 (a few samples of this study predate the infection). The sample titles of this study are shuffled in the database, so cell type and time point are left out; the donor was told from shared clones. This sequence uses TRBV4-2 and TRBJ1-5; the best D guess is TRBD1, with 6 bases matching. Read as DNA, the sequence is TGTGCCAGCAGCCCCAAGGGGGGGGCGCCGAATCAGCCCCAGCATTTT. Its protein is CASSPKGGAPNQPQHF.